In its sample, the clone carrying this T cell receptor (beta chain) was seen a few times. Per the original methods: Quantification of nucleated cells was approximated via reference gene primer amplification. This table comes from immunoSEQ multiplex PCR, and its TCRdb copy is limited to in-frame clones, with some not included. V and J calls and clone size come straight from that table; D and trimming were deduced from the DNA. The sample carries tens of thousands of clones, roughly four fifths recorded once. The data are from a study of blood T cell repertoires in COVID-19. Study background: Samples of COVID-19 (acute and convalescent) were obtained from the United States, Italy and Spain. PBMCs, B-cell-depleted T cells, or T cells were the source of the cDNA or gDNA that made up the material.

The V gene's germline CDR1 is SGDLS and CDR2 YYNGEE. Trimming removed 5 bases from V and 4 bases from J, with 8 bases in between. This CDR3 comprises 12 residues. The TCR comes from a man in his sixties with active COVID-19. This sequence joins TRBV9 and TRBJ2-3; D remains unclear. The sample taken for sequencing was peripheral blood. CDR3 loop: CASSTSADTQYF. DNA of the CDR3: TGTGCCAGCAGTACTTCCGCAGATACGCAGTATTTT.